The T cell receptor (beta chain) under discussion was sequenced for a study of T cells in Graves' hyperthyroidism and ophthalmopathy. This CDR3 is 15 amino acids long. V gave up 6 bases and J gave up 4 bases; unmatched junction bases: 12. In germline, CDR1 is DFQATT, CDR2 SNEGSKA (reference sequence). Amplified TCR beta CDR3 regions came from RNA transcripts. Using the HTBI primer set, a first-round RT-PCR was run on the TCR CDR3. Each CDR3 protein is one row after TCRdb ran MiXCR on the multiplex PCR reads. In the table there are approximately 560,000 distinct CDR3 sequences, around a sixth of which are singletons.

The sequence came from a woman aged 25 to 39 with Graves' hyperthyroidism. The rearrangement joins TRBV20-1 to TRBJ1-2; 9 nucleotides line up with TRBD1. The material sequenced was blood. The CDR3 loop is CSARRWDRDSYGYTF. CDR3 nucleotides: TGCAGTGCCCGCAGGTGGGACAGGGACTCCTATGGCTACACCTTC.